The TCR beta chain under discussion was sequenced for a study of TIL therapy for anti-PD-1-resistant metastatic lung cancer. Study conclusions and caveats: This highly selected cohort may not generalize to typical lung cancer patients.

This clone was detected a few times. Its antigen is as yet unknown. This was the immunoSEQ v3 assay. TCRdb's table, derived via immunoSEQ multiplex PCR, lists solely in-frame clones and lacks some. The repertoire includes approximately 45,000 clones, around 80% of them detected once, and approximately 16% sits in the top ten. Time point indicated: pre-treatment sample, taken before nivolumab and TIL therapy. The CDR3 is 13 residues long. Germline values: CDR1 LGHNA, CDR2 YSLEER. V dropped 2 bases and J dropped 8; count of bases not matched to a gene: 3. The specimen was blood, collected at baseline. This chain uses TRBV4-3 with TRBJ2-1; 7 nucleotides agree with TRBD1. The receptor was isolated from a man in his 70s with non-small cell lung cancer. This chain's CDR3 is CASSQRQGYEQFF. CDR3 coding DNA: TGCGCCAGCAGCCAAAGACAGGGCTATGAGCAGTTCTTC.